This T cell receptor (beta chain) was recovered during a study of patients and donors after allogeneic stem cell transplantation. TCRdb re-called the RT-PCR reads with MiXCR, one entry per CDR3 protein. Of over 400,000 distinct CDR3 sequences listed, roughly 17% were seen once; the top ten hold about 7%. The V gene's germline CDR1 is SQVTM and CDR2 ANQGSEA. The CDR3 spans 11 residues. The ends were cut back, 5 bases at V and 7 bases at J, with 12 bases in the middle. This clonotype was counted ten times or more. Material: blood, either unsorted or a sorted T cell fraction (not recorded which). This TCR came from a human donor who was either an allogeneic HSCT recipient or a stem cell or donor lymphocyte infusion donor (not recorded which). It is not recorded whose cells these are; they may come from a transplant donor. The V gene is TRBV29-1, the J gene TRBJ2-7; D unclear. The DNA of the CDR3 is TGCAGCGTTAAAGCCCCGAAGGAGCAGTACTTC. Its translation: CSVKAPKEQYF.